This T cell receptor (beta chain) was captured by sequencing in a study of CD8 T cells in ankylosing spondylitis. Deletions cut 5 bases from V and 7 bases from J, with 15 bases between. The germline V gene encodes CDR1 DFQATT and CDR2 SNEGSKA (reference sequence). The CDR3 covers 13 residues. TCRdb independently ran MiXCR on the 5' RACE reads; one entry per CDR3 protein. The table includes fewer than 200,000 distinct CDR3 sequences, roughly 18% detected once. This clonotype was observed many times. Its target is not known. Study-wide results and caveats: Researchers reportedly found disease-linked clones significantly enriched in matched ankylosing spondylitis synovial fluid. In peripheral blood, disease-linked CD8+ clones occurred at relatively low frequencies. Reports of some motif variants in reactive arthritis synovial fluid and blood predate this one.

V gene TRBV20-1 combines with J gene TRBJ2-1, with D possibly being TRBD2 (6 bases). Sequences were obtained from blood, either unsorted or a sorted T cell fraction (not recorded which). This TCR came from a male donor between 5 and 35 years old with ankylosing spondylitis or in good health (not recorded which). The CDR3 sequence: CSADLGGANEQFF. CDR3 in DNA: TGCAGTGCTGATTTGGGGGGAGCGAATGAGCAGTTCTTC.